Following are 23 T cell receptor beta chains from one sample sequenced in a study of blood T cells in healthy people across ages. Primed by a sample-barcoded 5' primer and a J-beta primer mix, a second PCR proceeded for 7 to 11 cycles. TCRdb reprocessed the 5' RACE reads with MiXCR, giving one entry per CDR3 protein. This table holds a few hundred thousand distinct CDR3 sequences, about 28% found once. These records were also assigned to another study, of T cells of mothers and their children.

Sequencing was done on a sample of blood. The origin of the receptors is a boy younger than 10 in good health.

J is TRBJ2-5 and V is TRBV6-5; D remains ambiguous. This CDR3 has 17 residues. V shed 0 bases and J shed 5 bases, with 19 bases lying between them. The germline gives CDR1 MNHEY, CDR2 SVGAGI. The CDR3 reads CASSYSNLFKGLETQYF. CDR3 in DNA: TGTGCCAGCAGTTACTCGAATTTATTTAAGGGCTTGGAGACCCAGTACTTC.

This clonotype was observed a handful of times. The V gene is TRBV19, the J gene TRBJ2-3; no firm D call. Trimming took 3 bases from V and 5 from J, leaving 6 bases between them. The germline V gene has CDR1 LNHDA and CDR2 SQIVND (reference sequence). The CDR3 covers 12 residues. This CDR3 is CASSMAEDTQYF. The CDR3 bases are TGTGCCAGTAGTATGGCGGAAGATACGCAGTATTTT.

V gene TRBV14 combines with J gene TRBJ1-6; possible D gene TRBD1, 6 bases. CDR3 length equals 14 residues. The germline V gene encodes CDR1 SGHDN and CDR2 FVKESK. V gave up 7 bases and J gave up 7 bases, with 14 bases separating them. The CDR3 DNA reads TGTGCCAGCAACTCCGGGACACCCAATTCACCCCTCCACTTT. It translates to CASNSGTPNSPLHF.

The rearrangement uses TRBV29-1 and TRBJ2-3; no definite D call. Germline V CDR1 and CDR2: SQVTM, ANQGSEA. V was trimmed by 7 bases and J by 0 bases, leaving 11 bases between them. CDR3 length: 13 residues. CDR3: CSAVPDSTDTQYF. The CDR3 DNA sequence: TGCAGCGCTGTCCCGGACAGCACAGATACGCAGTATTTT.

This clonotype was recorded many times. Here the CDR3 reads CASSVMTSGGTDTQYF. CDR3 DNA sequence: TGTGCCAGCAGCGTAATGACTAGCGGAGGCACAGATACGCAGTATTTT. The chain couples TRBV5-6 to TRBJ2-3; 9 bases are a match to TRBD2. The CDR3 length is 16 residues. The J segment lost 1 base and the V segment lost 4 bases, leaving 7 bases of the junction unmatched. Germline V CDR1 and CDR2: SGHDT, YYEEEE.

This clonotype was picked up one time. The rearrangement links TRBV5-1 to TRBJ2-5; 9 bases map to TRBD2. CDR1 and CDR2 from the germline V gene are SGHRS and YFSETQ. The CDR3 consists of 15 residues. V trimming: 6 bases; J trimming: 3 bases; junction bases outside the gene matches: 9. Here the CDR3 reads CASKDSGGREETQYF. Here the CDR3 DNA reads TGCGCCAGCAAGGATAGCGGGGGTAGGGAAGAGACCCAGTACTTC.

This clonotype was seen only a few times. This chain joins TRBV20-1 and TRBJ2-7; 8 bases are a match to TRBD2. The germline gives CDR1 DFQATT, CDR2 SNEGSKA (reference sequence). Trimming removed 4 bases from V and 5 bases from J; junction bases left unmatched: 10. This CDR3 is 14 amino acids long. The CDR3 sequence: CSATSGSRMNEQYF. CDR3 sequence (DNA): TGCAGTGCTACAAGCGGGAGTCGGATGAACGAGCAGTACTTC.

The rearrangement links TRBV7-9 to TRBJ2-1, with 8 bases identical to TRBD2. The J call may be faulty, since TRBJ2-5 better matches the DNA end. CDR3 length: 14 residues. Germline V gene sequence: CDR1 SEHNR, CDR2 FQNEAQ (reference sequence). The CDR3 protein is CASSVTSVRETQYF. CDR3 coding DNA: TGTGCCAGCAGCGTGACTAGCGTGAGGGAGACCCAGTACTTC.

The chain is built from TRBV12-3 or TRBV12-4 and TRBJ2-4, with no clear D. The V and J ends lost 5 bases and 5 bases respectively, with 4 bases between them. There are 11 residues in the CDR3. The CDR3 protein is CASSGQNIQYF. The DNA for the CDR3 is TGTGCCAGCAGTGGCCAAAACATTCAGTACTTC.

The chain recombines TRBV20-1 with TRBJ2-6; tentatively, D is TRBD2 (5 bases). With 0 bases removed from V and 2 bases from J, the gap between germline ends came to 8 bases. Germline assignment: CDR1 DFQATT and CDR2 SNEGSKA (reference sequence). This CDR3 spans 15 amino acids. The CDR3 nucleotides read TGCAGTGCTAGAGATTGGCGGGCTGGGGCCAACGTCCTGACTTTC. Its translation is CSARDWRAGANVLTF.

The sample holds many counts of this clonotype. Mismatch with germline at one junction end may stem from a read error. The chain joins TRBV7-7 to TRBJ2-5; 12 bases fit TRBD2. This CDR3 has 15 residues. Germline V gene sequence: CDR1 SSHAT, CDR2 FNYEAQ (reference sequence). CDR3 in DNA: TGTGCTAGCAGCCCTAGCGGGGGGGCCTTGGAGACCCAGTACTTC. Its protein is CASSPSGGALETQYF.

This clonotype was found a few times. V and J are TRBV7-9 and TRBJ2-1, with D tentatively TRBD1 (5 bases). The DNA end is more similar to TRBJ2-5, so the J call may be wrong. Germline CDR1 reads SEHNR; CDR2 reads FQNEAQ (reference sequence). This CDR3 comprises 15 residues. CDR3 DNA: TGTGCCAGCAGCTTTCTACAGGTCGGACAAGAGACCCAGTACTTC. It codes for CASSFLQVGQETQYF.

This clonotype was picked up a small number of times. This chain links TRBV6-1 with TRBJ1-4; D is uncertain. Germline V gene lookup returns CDR1 MNHNS and CDR2 SASEGT. V shed 5 bases and J shed 5 bases, with 15 bases lying between them. The CDR3 spans 15 residues. CDR3 DNA: TGTGCCAGCAGTATGCCTCTCCGGGCGAATGAAAAACTGTTTTTT. It translates to CASSMPLRANEKLFF.

In its sample, this clonotype was seen once. This chain links TRBV11-2 with TRBJ1-3; D is possibly TRBD1 (6 bases). Germline V CDR1 and CDR2: SGHAT, FQNNGV. The ends were cut back, 4 bases at V and 3 bases at J, with 19 bases in the middle. The CDR3 contains 17 residues. The CDR3 sequence is CASSSRLQGELGNTIYF. The CDR3 nucleotides read TGTGCCAGCAGCTCACGCTTACAGGGTGAACTTGGAAACACCATATATTTT.

This clonotype has a handful of counts. The chain has TRBV7-9 and TRBJ2-7; a possible D gene is TRBD2 (6 bases). From germline, CDR1 is SEHNR and CDR2 FQNEAQ (reference sequence). The CDR3 is 14 residues long. The ends were cut back, 2 bases at V and 1 base at J, with 9 bases in the middle. The CDR3 DNA reads TGTGCCAGCAGCTTACAAGGGAGGTCCTACGAGCAGTACTTC. Its protein product is CASSLQGRSYEQYF.

This clonotype has a count of ten or more. This sequence joins TRBV9 and TRBJ2-1, with D hard to call. The CDR3 has 11 residues. Germline V gives CDR1 SGDLS, CDR2 YYNGEE. Trimming took 2 bases from V and 5 from J, leaving 2 bases between them. CDR3 residues: CASSVNNEQFF. CDR3 nucleotide sequence: TGTGCCAGCAGCGTGAACAATGAGCAGTTCTTC.

A few counts support this clonotype. The chain joins TRBV20-1 to TRBJ2-5; tentatively, D is TRBD2 (5 bases). The CDR3 spans 14 residues. Germline lookup yields CDR1 DFQATT and CDR2 SNEGSKA (reference sequence). V gave up 5 bases and J gave up 1 base, with 14 bases separating them. The CDR3, as DNA: TGCAGTGCTGGCGCGGGCGCCCTCCAAGAGACCCAGTACTTC. Translated, it gives CSAGAGALQETQYF.

Concerning this clonotype itself: This may arise from a read error, as a much more abundant clone is one base away. The chain joins TRBV7-2 to TRBJ2-3; D uncertain. The CDR3 has 13 amino acids. CDR1 is SGHTA, CDR2 FQGNSA, per germline. Trimming shortened V by 3 bases and J by 1 base, and 5 bases separated the two germline ends. The CDR3 protein is CASSFQGTDTQYF. DNA of the CDR3: TGTGCCAGCAGCTTTCAGGGCACAGATACGCAGTATTTT. Using reference TRBV7-2 and TRBJ2-3 for the parts outside the CDR3, the full variable domain is GAGVSQSPSNKVTEKGKDVELRCDPISGHTALYWYRQSLGQGLEFLIYFQGNSAPDKSGLPSDRFSAERTGGSVSTLTIQRTQQEDSAVYLCASSFQGTDTQYFGPGTRLTVL.

The chain is built from TRBV7-9 and TRBJ2-7, with TRBD1 matching over 10 bases. The ends lost 6 bases at V and 5 bases at J; junction bases unmatched: 4. The CDR3 is made up of 13 amino acids. Germline V gene lookup returns CDR1 SEHNR and CDR2 FQNEAQ (reference sequence). The CDR3 loop reads CASRGQGTDEQYF. As DNA, the CDR3 is TGTGCCAGCAGGGGACAGGGGACCGACGAGCAGTACTTC.

For the CDR3, the DNA is TGTGCCAGCAGTTTTGGGCCGGCGAGCACTGAAGCTTTCTTT. This translates into CASSFGPASTEAFF. J is TRBJ1-1 and V is TRBV27; D call uncertain. This CDR3 spans 14 amino acids. Germline CDR1 is MNHEY and CDR2 is SMNVEV (reference sequence). Trimming removed 3 bases at V and 4 bases at J, with 12 bases between.

The V call is TRBV10-2, the J call TRBJ2-5; the D gene is possibly TRBD2 (6 bases). TRBJ2-1 matches the DNA end more closely, so the J call is doubtful. CDR1 WSHSY and CDR2 SAAADI come from the germline V gene. This CDR3 has 18 amino acids. The CDR3 sequence is CASGGTYPFALWHNEQFF. The CDR3 nucleotides read TGCGCCAGCGGGGGGACGTACCCCTTCGCACTTTGGCACAATGAGCAGTTCTTC.

This clonotype was seen a handful of times. The CDR3 DNA reads TGCGCCAGCAGCTTGTCTATAGCGGGGGGGCAAGAGACCCAGTACTTC. Residues: CASSLSIAGGQETQYF. V usage is TRBV5-1 and J usage is TRBJ2-5, with 11 bases that match TRBD2. V was pared by 1 base and J by 2 bases, with 4 bases of the junction left unmatched. Germline CDR1 SGHRS, CDR2 YFSETQ. This CDR3 region has 16 residues.

This clonotype was counted between two and nine times. V gene TRBV11-3 combines with J gene TRBJ2-2; unclear D gene. The CDR3 is 13 residues long. V shed 5 bases and J shed 8 bases, with 12 bases lying between them. Germline V gene lookup returns CDR1 SGHNT and CDR2 YENEEA. The CDR3 nucleotides read TGTGCCAGCAGCGACTCCATTCCGGGGGAGCTGTTTTTT. Residues: CASSDSIPGELFF.